These 21 T cell receptor beta chains were sequenced from one sample in a study of T-cell reconstitution after alpha-beta-depleted transplantation in children. Preparation of the TCRbeta library used unique molecular identifiers. MiXCR, run by TCRdb on the PCR reads, gives a single entry per CDR3 protein. In the table there are 97,000 or so distinct CDR3 sequences, under 9% of which are singletons. The sequenced sample was PBMCs, obtained before TCRalphabeta/CD19-depleted stem cell transplant. Receptors were obtained from a boy aged 2 to 10 with acute lymphoblastic leukemia, due to receive a stem cell transplant.

This clonotype has ten or more counts. The chain couples TRBV5-1 to TRBJ2-1, with TRBD2 identical over 11 bases. The CDR3 spans 13 residues. V dropped 7 bases and J dropped 4; count of bases not matched to a gene: 1. CDR1 SGHRS and CDR2 YFSETQ come from the germline V gene. This CDR3 is CASSSGGYNEQFF. The CDR3 bases are TGCGCCAGCTCTAGCGGGGGGTACAATGAGCAGTTCTTC.

This clonotype came up a few times. CDR3 sequence reads: CAISGGNRSGAYNEQFF. Written as DNA, the CDR3 is TGTGCCATCAGTGGGGGTAACCGTAGCGGGGCCTACAATGAGCAGTTCTTC. V usage is TRBV10-3 and J usage is TRBJ2-1; 8 bases are a match to TRBD2. V was clipped by 4 bases and J by 2 bases; unmatched bases: 10. Germline CDR1 is ENHRY and CDR2 is SYGVKD. The CDR3 contains 17 residues.

At least ten counts were recorded for this clonotype. The chain uses TRBV4-3 and TRBJ1-6; D is perhaps TRBD1 (5 bases). This CDR3 is built from 15 residues. CDR1 and CDR2 from the germline V gene are LGHNA and YSLEER. Trimming removed 1 base at V and 9 bases at J, with 13 bases between. In DNA form, the CDR3 reads TGCGCCAGCAGCCAAGTTGCGGGGGGGAGTTCACCCCTCCACTTT. This gives the protein CASSQVAGGSSPLHF.

The chain joins TRBV6-1 to TRBJ2-7, with TRBD1 identical over 11 bases. From germline, CDR1 is MNHNS and CDR2 SASEGT. The V segment lost 0 bases and the J segment 2 bases; nucleotides outside the gene matches: 3. The CDR3 contains 16 residues. CDR3 coding DNA: TGTGCCAGCAGTGAAGCACCGGGACAGGGGGCCTACGAGCAGTACTTC. It encodes CASSEAPGQGAYEQYF.

This clonotype has ten or more counts. This chain links TRBV4-3 with TRBJ2-5, with D hard to call. V lost 1 base, J lost 0 bases, and 6 bases lay in between. The CDR3 covers 14 residues. Per the germline V gene, CDR1 is LGHNA and CDR2 is YSLEER. CDR3 coding DNA: TGCGCCAGCAGCCAAGTTCCGTACCAAGAGACCCAGTACTTC. This encodes CASSQVPYQETQYF.

The rearrangement joins TRBV14 to TRBJ1-1, with D perhaps TRBD1 (6 bases). V was shortened by 4 bases and J by 2 bases, with 14 bases between the two germline ends. The CDR3 runs to 15 residues. Germline V gene data show CDR1 as SGHDN and CDR2 as FVKESK. The CDR3 spells CASSLGAAGNTEAFF. The CDR3 bases are TGTGCCAGCAGCCTGGGGGCGGCCGGTAACACTGAAGCTTTCTTT.

This clonotype has at least ten counts. The chain joins TRBV5-1 to TRBJ2-7, with D maybe TRBD1 (6 bases). CDR1 and CDR2 (germline): SGHRS, YFSETQ. The V gene lost 0 bases and the J gene lost 0 bases, with 10 bases spanning the gap. The length of the CDR3 is 15 residues. Here the CDR3 reads CASSLEPGVSYEQYF. The CDR3 coding sequence is TGCGCCAGCAGCTTGGAGCCAGGGGTCTCCTACGAGCAGTACTTC.

Many counts were recorded for this clonotype. The rearrangement uses TRBV29-1 and TRBJ2-7, with TRBD1 as a possible D gene (6 bases). The length of the CDR3 is 13 residues. Germline V gene lookup returns CDR1 SQVTM and CDR2 ANQGSEA. The V end was cut by 4 bases, the J end by 1 base, with 11 bases between. The DNA for the CDR3 is TGCAGCGTTGTAGGTCAGGGGTCCTACGAGCAGTACTTC. Translating gives CSVVGQGSYEQYF.

This clonotype occurred many times. Written as DNA, the CDR3 is TGCAGTGCCGCCGCCGGCACGTTGGGAAACACCATATATTTT. Its translation is CSAAAGTLGNTIYF. The genes are TRBV20-1 and TRBJ1-3; D unclear. The CDR3 runs to 14 residues. The V and J ends lost 6 bases and 4 bases respectively, with 16 bases between them. Germline assignment: CDR1 DFQATT and CDR2 SNEGSKA (reference sequence).

This clonotype turned up a few times. The chain couples TRBV20-1 to TRBJ2-3, with 7 nucleotides matching TRBD2. The CDR3 is 14 amino acids. V lost 6 bases and J lost 1; bases outside the gene matches: 7. Germline loops: CDR1 DFQATT, CDR2 SNEGSKA (reference sequence). For the CDR3, the DNA is TGCAGTGCCTTGACTAGCAAGGGCACAGATACGCAGTATTTT. Protein product: CSALTSKGTDTQYF.

The chain couples TRBV11-2 to TRBJ2-7, with 10 bases identical to TRBD2. After removal of 5 bases from V and 2 bases from J, the junction contained 15 bases not matched to a gene. This CDR3 contains 18 residues. CDR1 SGHAT and CDR2 FQNNGV come from the germline V gene. The CDR3 reads CASSPQPLAGVKPYEQYF. As DNA, the CDR3 is TGTGCCAGCAGCCCACAGCCTCTAGCGGGGGTCAAACCCTACGAGCAGTACTTC.

This clonotype was picked up a small number of times. The rearrangement joins TRBV5-1 to TRBJ1-3, with TRBD1 identical over 10 bases. The junction had 4 bases not matched to a gene; V was cut back by 4 bases and J by 3 bases. CDR3 size: 15 residues. Germline CDR1 and CDR2: SGHRS and YFSETQ. The CDR3 loop reads CASSPRTGGGNTIYF. The CDR3 nucleotides are TGCGCCAGCAGCCCGAGGACAGGGGGTGGAAACACCATATATTTT. Full variable domain (missing parts from reference TRBV5-1 and TRBJ1-3): KAGVTQTPRYLIKTRGQQVTLSCSPISGHRSVSWYQQTPGQGLQFLFEYFSETQRNKGNFPGRFSGRQFSNSRSEMNVSTLELGDSALYLCASSPRTGGGNTIYFGEGSWLTVV.

The chain combines TRBV5-1 with TRBJ2-2; 7 bases match TRBD1. The CDR3 has 18 residues. With 0 bases clipped from V and 1 base from J, the junction kept 9 bases outside the gene matches. CDR1 SGHRS and CDR2 YFSETQ come from the germline V gene. The CDR3 spells CASSLGRTGALNTGELFF. The CDR3 bases are TGCGCCAGCAGCTTGGGGCGAACAGGGGCCCTGAACACCGGGGAGCTGTTTTTT.

This clonotype occurred a few times. The chain recombines TRBV7-2 with TRBJ2-2, with no clear D. Germline V gives CDR1 SGHTA, CDR2 FQGNSA. The CDR3 length is 13 residues. Trimming left V 1 base short and J 6 bases short, with 6 bases between. CDR3 residues: CASSLVVSGELFF. The CDR3 DNA reads as TGTGCCAGCAGCTTAGTTGTCTCCGGGGAGCTGTTTTTT.

This clonotype has ten or more counts. The V call is TRBV28, the J call TRBJ2-7; 8 bases are a match to TRBD1. V lost 3 bases, J lost 3 bases, and 4 bases stayed unmatched. The CDR3 is made up of 14 amino acids. Germline V gene sequence: CDR1 MDHEN, CDR2 SYDVKM. The CDR3 is CASSFTGGFYEQYF. For the CDR3, the DNA is TGTGCCAGCAGTTTCACAGGGGGATTCTACGAGCAGTACTTC.

This sequence joins TRBV6-1 and TRBJ2-7; 7 bases agree with TRBD2. The V gene's germline CDR1 is MNHNS and CDR2 SASEGT. The CDR3 runs 14 residues. After removal of 7 bases from V and 7 bases from J, the junction contained 13 bases not matched to a gene. CDR3 sequence: CASTGRGKVWEQYF. Here the CDR3 DNA reads TGTGCCAGCACGGGGAGGGGCAAGGTGTGGGAGCAGTACTTC.

Only a few counts were recorded for this clonotype. This chain joins TRBV2 and TRBJ2-1; D could derive from TRBD1 or TRBD2 (5 bases each). Trimming shortened V by 6 bases and J by 9 bases, and 18 bases separated the two germline ends. This CDR3 is built from 14 residues. CDR1 and CDR2 (germline): SNHLY, FYNNEI. The CDR3 DNA reads as TGTGCCAGCAGGGCCGGGACGGCTGACGGTGAGCAGTTCTTC. Its protein product is CASRAGTADGEQFF. Variable domain in full (rest from reference TRBV2 and TRBJ2-1): EPEVTQTPSHQVTQMGQEVILRCVPISNHLYFYWYRQILGQKVEFLVSFYNNEISEKSEIFDDQFSVERPDGSNFTLKIRSTKLEDSAMYFCASRAGTADGEQFFGPGTRLTVL.

This clonotype was found a few times. The V and J genes are TRBV7-2 and TRBJ2-3; 8 bases match TRBD2. The CDR3 covers 16 residues. V lost 1 base to trimming and J lost 5 bases; unmatched junction nucleotides: 8. CDR1 SGHTA and CDR2 FQGNSA come from the germline V gene. The CDR3 bases are TGTGCCAGCAGCTTAGGCCCCACGGGGGGGCAAGATACGCAGTATTTT. This gives the protein CASSLGPTGGQDTQYF.

This chain connects TRBV20-1 to TRBJ1-4; 7 positions agree with TRBD1. Germline CDR1 DFQATT, CDR2 SNEGSKA (reference sequence). CDR3 size: 17 residues. With 7 bases clipped from V and 7 bases from J, the junction kept 21 bases outside the gene matches. CDR3 bases: TGCAGTGTAAGGAGCAGCCCATTAGGGGGCTTTGGTGAAAAACTGTTTTTT. Amino acids: CSVRSSPLGGFGEKLFF.

V usage is TRBV2 and J usage is TRBJ2-2; TRBD2 aligns across 7 bases. The length of the CDR3 is 15 residues. Germline lookup yields CDR1 SNHLY and CDR2 FYNNEI. Trimming took 4 bases from V and 5 from J; bases not matched to a gene: 7. The CDR3 is CASSATSPGTGELFF. The CDR3 region has the DNA TGTGCCAGCAGTGCGACTAGCCCGGGGACCGGGGAGCTGTTTTTT.

This clonotype was counted at least ten times. This chain links TRBV13 with TRBJ1-6; D remains unclear. The germline gives CDR1 PRHDT, CDR2 FYEKMQ (reference sequence). CDR3 size: 18 residues. V was cut by 2 bases and J by 6 bases, with 20 bases left in between. The CDR3 loop reads CASSLKGLGRRTNSPLHF. The CDR3 region has the DNA TGTGCCAGCAGCTTAAAGGGTTTGGGCAGGAGGACTAATTCACCCCTCCACTTT.